Below are 24 T cell receptor beta chains sequenced from a single sample in a study of T-cell memory formation after mild COVID-19 (dated by TCRdb to about 2021). The library was built by means of 5' RACE. TCRdb names Illumina NovaSeq 6000 as the instrument used. Using fastp trimming at Q25 and MiXCR clonotype assembly, TCRdb reanalyzed the public sequencing data and kept in-frame beta chains. Each entry merges the rows of one CDR3 protein and shows their most common DNA and genes. The sample data list roughly 250,000 distinct CDR3 sequences, and less than 20% of these were observed just once. The ten largest clonotypes hold approximately 3.6% of the sample. Sequences were obtained from PBMCs or a T cell subset sorted from them (not recorded which). The receptors come from a man between 18 and 29 years old who had mild COVID-19 (a few samples of this study predate the infection). The sample titles of this study are shuffled in the database, so cell type and time point are left out; the donor was told from shared clones.

V is TRBV11-1 and J is TRBJ2-5, with TRBD2 identical over 9 bases. V gave up 3 bases and J gave up 6 bases; unmatched junction bases: 5. The CDR3 has 14 residues. Germline loops: CDR1 SGHAT, CDR2 FQDESV (reference sequence). CDR3 nucleotides: TGTGCCAGCAGCTTGGGCCTAGCGGGGAAGACCCAGTACTTC. This sequence encodes CASSLGLAGKTQYF.

Ten or more counts support this clonotype. The J gene is TRBJ1-1, the V gene TRBV5-1, with D perhaps matching TRBD1 (5 bases). Trimming left V 6 bases short and J 2 bases short, with 17 bases between. CDR3 size: 15 residues. CDR1 and CDR2 from the germline V gene are SGHRS and YFSETQ. The CDR3 coding sequence is TGCGCCAGCACCATTAGCGGGGGAATCAACACTGAAGCTTTCTTT. Protein product: CASTISGGINTEAFF.

In this sample, this clonotype turned up a few times. This chain joins TRBV12-3 or TRBV12-4 and TRBJ2-2; D gene unclear. CDR3 length: 14 residues. V was shortened by 6 bases and J by 0 bases, with 8 bases between the two germline ends. CDR3 region: CASSNGPNTGELFF. The CDR3 DNA follows: TGTGCCAGCAGCAATGGACCGAACACCGGGGAGCTGTTTTTT.

This clonotype was observed a few times. The genes are TRBV5-1 and TRBJ2-7; D could derive from TRBD1 or TRBD2 (6 bases each). V was trimmed by 1 base and J by 3 bases, leaving 14 bases between them. The CDR3 has 15 amino acids. In germline, CDR1 is SGHRS, CDR2 YFSETQ. Here the CDR3 DNA reads TGCGCCAGCAGCTTGTTTGGGGGGCTCTTCTACGAGCAGTACTTC. This encodes CASSLFGGLFYEQYF. The full variable domain, rest sourced from reference TRBV5-1 and TRBJ2-7, is KAGVTQTPRYLIKTRGQQVTLSCSPISGHRSVSWYQQTPGQGLQFLFEYFSETQRNKGNFPGRFSGRQFSNSRSEMNVSTLELGDSALYLCASSLFGGLFYEQYFGPGTRLTVT.

The J gene is TRBJ2-3, the V gene TRBV20-1, with D perhaps TRBD2 (6 bases). V was cut by 3 bases and J by 0 bases, with 10 bases left in between. Germline loops: CDR1 DFQATT, CDR2 SNEGSKA (reference sequence). The CDR3 spans 14 residues. DNA of the CDR3: TGCAGTGCTAGGGAGGGGAGTAGCACAGATACGCAGTATTTT. This codes for CSAREGSSTDTQYF.

This clonotype was picked up a small number of times. The chain combines TRBV12-3 or TRBV12-4 with TRBJ2-2, with TRBD1 matching over 7 bases. The ends lost 5 bases at V and 9 bases at J; junction bases unmatched: 9. This CDR3 is built from 14 residues. For the CDR3, the DNA is TGTGCCAGCAGTAAACAGGGGCCCTCCCGGGAGCTGTTTTTT. Its translation: CASSKQGPSRELFF.

The V gene is TRBV3-1, the J gene TRBJ2-3, with D maybe TRBD1 (5 bases). CDR1 LGHDT and CDR2 YNNKEL come from the germline V gene (reference sequence). V was clipped by 4 bases and J by 4 bases, with 15 bases between them. This CDR3 spans 15 amino acids. This CDR3 reads CASSRDRGFADTQYF. CDR3 in DNA: TGTGCCAGCAGCCGCGATAGGGGTTTTGCAGATACGCAGTATTTT.

This clonotype has a handful of counts. The J gene is TRBJ1-2, the V gene TRBV28; D gene uncertain. V lost 1 base to trimming and J lost 4 bases, with 10 bases between them. The CDR3 consists of 14 residues. CDR1 and CDR2 (germline): MDHEN, SYDVKM. DNA of the CDR3: TGTGCCAGCAGTTTATCGGGGTGGGTCTATGGCTACACCTTC. Translated, it gives CASSLSGWVYGYTF.

This clonotype showed up just a few times. The rearrangement uses TRBV4-2 and TRBJ1-1, with D possibly being TRBD1 (5 bases). CDR3 length equals 15 residues. Germline CDR1 is LGHNA and CDR2 is YNFKEQ. Deletions cut 4 bases from V and 2 bases from J, with 14 bases between. CDR3 protein: CASSLTADSNTEAFF. Written as DNA, the CDR3 is TGTGCCAGCAGCCTCACCGCTGACAGTAACACTGAAGCTTTCTTT.

CDR3 residues: CALTGTGTEAFF. The CDR3 DNA is TGTGCCCTAACAGGAACGGGCACTGAAGCTTTCTTT. This rearrangement joins TRBV7-9 to TRBJ1-1, with D possibly matching TRBD1 (5 bases). The CDR3 contains 12 residues. The V gene lost 11 bases and the J gene lost 4 bases, with 14 bases spanning the gap. Germline V gene sequence: CDR1 SEHNR, CDR2 FQNEAQ (reference sequence).

The chain links TRBV4-1 to TRBJ1-2; no firm D call. V gave up 0 bases and J gave up 4 bases, with 9 bases separating them. Germline V gene lookup returns CDR1 MGHRA and CDR2 YSYEKL. The CDR3 loop spans 14 amino acids. CDR3 sequence (DNA): TGCGCCAGCAGCCAAGATGTGGCAAGCTATGGCTACACCTTC. Its translation: CASSQDVASYGYTF.

The chain couples TRBV6-5 to TRBJ2-5, with D unresolved. Germline V gene data show CDR1 as MNHEY and CDR2 as SVGAGI. Trimming stripped 0 bases from V and 4 bases from J, with 15 bases between. The CDR3 runs 16 residues. CDR3 in DNA: TGTGCCAGCAGTTACTCATCGGGTGGCCTCGGAGAGACCCAGTACTTC. Its translation is CASSYSSGGLGETQYF.

There are a few counts of this clonotype. The V gene is TRBV10-3, the J gene TRBJ2-7; 9 positions match TRBD1. Germline V CDR1 and CDR2: ENHRY, SYGVKD. The CDR3 extends over 13 amino acids. The trim removed 7 bases at V and 0 bases at J, leaving 1 base unmatched. The CDR3 DNA reads TGTGCCATCAAGGGACAGGGCTCCTACGAGCAGTACTTC. It codes for CAIKGQGSYEQYF.

The chain employs TRBV5-4 and TRBJ2-2, with TRBD1 as a possible D gene (5 bases). The germline CDR1 and CDR2 sequences are SGHNT and YYREEE (reference sequence). The V gene lost 3 bases and the J gene lost 3 bases, with 12 bases spanning the gap. This CDR3 region has 15 residues. As DNA, the CDR3 is TGTGCCAGCAGCTCGCCCGACAGATACACCGGGGAGCTGTTTTTT. It yields the protein CASSSPDRYTGELFF.

The rearrangement joins TRBV12-3 or TRBV12-4 to TRBJ2-1; possibly TRBD2 for D (6 bases). This CDR3 has 15 residues. The germline V and J ends were trimmed by 2 bases and 5 bases, with 13 bases remaining between them. The CDR3 coding sequence is TGTGCCAGCAGTTTACACGGGGGAGTCGACAATGAGCAGTTCTTC. Amino acids: CASSLHGGVDNEQFF.

CDR3 sequence (DNA): TGTGCCAGCAGCTTGGACCAGGGGAGAACACGCACTGAAGCTTTCTTT. It specifies CASSLDQGRTRTEAFF. The chain combines TRBV5-5 with TRBJ1-1; D is possibly TRBD1 (6 bases). Germline V CDR1 and CDR2: SGHKS, YYEKEE (reference sequence). The CDR3 has 16 amino acids. V was trimmed by 0 bases and J by 4 bases, leaving 16 bases between them.

The CDR3 region is CSAKDRAWYGYTF. The DNA for the CDR3 is TGCAGTGCAAAGGACAGGGCATGGTATGGCTACACCTTC. The genes are TRBV20-1 and TRBJ1-2, with 8 bases identical to TRBD1. Germline assignment: CDR1 DFQATT and CDR2 SNEGSKA (reference sequence). V was clipped by 6 bases and J by 5 bases; unmatched bases: 8. The CDR3 has 13 amino acids.

This CDR3 is CASNFGGADTQYF. CDR3 DNA: TGCGCCAGCAACTTCGGGGGCGCAGATACGCAGTATTTT. This sequence joins TRBV10-2 and TRBJ2-3; D tentatively fits TRBD1 or TRBD2 (6 bases each). Germline V gene lookup returns CDR1 WSHSY and CDR2 SAAADI. Trimming shortened V by 7 bases and J by 4 bases, and 12 bases separated the two germline ends. This CDR3 contains 13 residues.

The chain joins TRBV7-2 to TRBJ2-5, with D possibly TRBD2 on 5 matching bases. Germline V gene data show CDR1 as SGHTA and CDR2 as FQGNSA. This CDR3 is 13 amino acids long. The V end was cut by 8 bases, the J end by 1 base, with 11 bases between. This CDR3 is CASGRGSQETQYF. In DNA form, the CDR3 reads TGTGCCAGCGGTCGAGGGTCCCAAGAGACCCAGTACTTC.

J is TRBJ2-3 and V is TRBV5-6; 11 positions match TRBD1. Trimming cost V 1 base and J 5 bases; bases outside gene matches: 3. CDR1 is SGHDT, CDR2 YYEEEE, per germline. This CDR3 has 15 residues. This chain's CDR3 is CASSLRTGGRDTQYF. CDR3 nucleotide sequence: TGTGCCAGCAGCTTGAGGACAGGGGGCCGAGATACGCAGTATTTT.

This chain connects TRBV15 to TRBJ2-3, with D unresolved. Per germline, CDR1 LNHNV and CDR2 YYDKDF (reference sequence). Trimming removed 8 bases from V and 2 bases from J, with 20 bases in between. The length of the CDR3 is 16 residues. This chain's CDR3 is CATPAVKANATDTQYF. The CDR3 nucleotides read TGTGCCACCCCAGCAGTTAAGGCGAACGCCACAGATACGCAGTATTTT.

This clonotype was seen more than once but under ten times. The CDR3, as DNA: TGTGCCAGCAGTTACCCGGGACAGTCCTACGAGCAGTACGTC. Translated: CASSYPGQSYEQYV. The gene calls are TRBV6-2 or TRBV6-3 and TRBJ2-7; 7 bases are a match to TRBD1. The CDR3 length is 14 residues. Germline V gene data show CDR1 as MNHEY and CDR2 as SVGEGT. Germline trimming cut 2 bases from V and 1 base from J; bases unmatched to any gene: 2.

This clonotype has more than one count but fewer than ten. The chain employs TRBV12-3 or TRBV12-4 and TRBJ1-5; D remains unclear. The CDR3 extends over 13 amino acids. The V end lost 7 bases, the J end lost 1 base, and 8 bases lay between the germline ends. The DNA for the CDR3 is TGTGCCAGCAAATTGGGGAGCAATCAGCCCCAGCATTTT. Its translation: CASKLGSNQPQHF.

The rearrangement links TRBV19 to TRBJ2-7; no clear D. The V and J ends lost 6 bases and 0 bases respectively, with 6 bases between them. Germline V lookup: CDR1 LNHDA, CDR2 SQIVND (reference sequence). The CDR3 extends over 12 amino acids. CDR3 sequence: CASRDRSYEQYF. As DNA, the CDR3 is TGTGCCAGTAGGGACCGCTCCTACGAGCAGTACTTC.